The clone carrying this TCR beta chain has at least ten counts. Its antigen is currently unknown. For ophthalmopathy patients, the Clinical Activity Score was at least 3 and the NOSPECS grade at least 4; duration was under 3 months. Amplification of TCR beta CDR3 regions used RNA as the template. When the TCR CDR3 underwent first-round RT-PCR, the HTBI primer set was used. TCRdb independently ran MiXCR on the multiplex PCR reads; one entry per CDR3 protein. Among 450,000 to 600,000 distinct CDR3 sequences listed, 20% were seen once. These data originate in a study of T cells in Graves' hyperthyroidism and ophthalmopathy. General study findings and limits: Before onset, by a median of around 6.4 months, the model predicted ophthalmopathy. Researchers report that a 13 V-J model separated ophthalmopathy from stable hyperthyroidism. Also found in blood were most expanded thyroid clonotypes above 0.001.

V lost 9 bases and J lost 0; bases outside the gene matches: 14. The CDR3 length is 17 residues. The clonotype was recovered from a man aged 40-55 years with Graves' ophthalmopathy. V is TRBV12-3 or TRBV12-4 and J is TRBJ2-5; 9 bases agree with TRBD2. The source material was blood. This CDR3 reads CASGPAGGSTYQETQYF. CDR3 nucleotide sequence: TGTGCCAGTGGCCCAGCGGGAGGTTCCACGTACCAAGAGACCCAGTACTTC.